Reported below is one T cell receptor beta chain. What it recognizes is unknown. The sample comes from a study of CD8+CD57+ T cells in acquired aplastic anemia. Across the study: Quantities of DNA derived from sorted CD4+ and CD8+ cells averaged roughly 3 ug.

V was pared by 5 bases and J by 4 bases, with 15 bases of the junction left unmatched. The CDR3 sequence is 19 residues long. Germline V gene lookup returns CDR1 KGHDR and CDR2 SFDVKD. Genomic DNA provided the template from which TCR beta VDJ and CDR3 profiles were obtained. TCRdb redid the calling of the reads with MiXCR, one entry per CDR3 protein. In the table there are under 350,000 distinct CDR3 sequences, 55% to 60% of which are singletons. Points from the study as a whole: Patients shared under 30 CD8+ CDR3 sequences with controls. Patients did not significantly differ from controls in CD8+ Simpson's diversity.

The clonotype comes from a human donor with severe aplastic anemia or a healthy control (not recorded which). Input material: sorted CD4+, CD8+, or CD8+CD57+ T cells (not recorded which) from PBMCs. The genes are TRBV24-1 and TRBJ2-2; 10 positions match TRBD1. CDR3 amino acids: CATSAPPRDRGGRTGELFF. The CDR3 nucleotides read TGTGCCACCAGTGCCCCCCCCCGGGACAGGGGAGGACGCACCGGGGAGCTGTTTTTT.